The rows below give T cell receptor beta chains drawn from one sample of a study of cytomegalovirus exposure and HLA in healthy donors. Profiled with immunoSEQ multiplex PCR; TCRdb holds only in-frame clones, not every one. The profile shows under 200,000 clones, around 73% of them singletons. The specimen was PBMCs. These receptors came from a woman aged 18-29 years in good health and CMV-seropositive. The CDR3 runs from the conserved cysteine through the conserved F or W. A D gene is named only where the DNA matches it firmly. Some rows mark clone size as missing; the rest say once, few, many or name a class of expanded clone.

CASSFPGVRNTIYF	TGTGCCAGCAGCTTTCCAGGGGTGAGAAACACCATATATTTT	TRBJ1-3	.	TRBV13	14	.
CASSLDAGQPLHF	TGTGCCAGCAGCTTAGACGCGGGGCAACCCCTCCACTTT	TRBJ1-6	few	TRBV7-2	13	.
CASSFMDLGGTEAFF	TGTGCCAGCAGCTTCATGGACCTCGGGGGTACTGAAGCTTTCTTT	TRBJ1-1	.	TRBV6-5	15	.
CASSLMGTPNQPQHF	TGTGCCAGCAGCTTGATGGGGACACCGAATCAGCCCCAGCATTTT	TRBJ1-5	.	TRBV7-2	15	.
CASSYGEGGYTF	TGTGCCAGCAGTTACGGGGAGGGTGGCTACACCTTC	TRBJ1-2	.	TRBV6-5	12	.
CASSLAGGPREQFF	TGTGCCAGCAGCCTAGCGGGGGGGCCACGGGAGCAGTTCTTC	TRBJ2-1	.	TRBV7-2	14	TRBD2
CASSGTGGEEKLFF	TGTGCCAGCAGTGGGACAGGGGGAGAGGAAAAACTGTTTTTT	TRBJ1-4	.	TRBV5-5	14	TRBD1
CASSPRLAGVRETQYF	TGTGCCAGCAGCCCCCGACTAGCGGGGGTCCGAGAGACCCAGTACTTC	TRBJ2-5	few	TRBV9	16	TRBD2
CASSTGGSGANVLTF	TGTGCCAGTAGTACAGGGGGCTCTGGGGCCAACGTCCTGACTTTC	TRBJ2-6	few	TRBV19	15	TRBD1
CASSQDRVHQPQHF	TGTGCCAGCAGCCAAGACCGGGTTCATCAGCCCCAGCATTTT	TRBJ1-5	.	TRBV4-2	14	.
CASSIAAGGEQFF	TGTGCCAGTAGTATAGCCGCCGGTGGTGAGCAGTTCTTC	TRBJ2-1	.	TRBV19	13	.
CAWSVQLAYEQYF	TGTGCCTGGAGTGTACAGTTGGCGTACGAGCAGTACTTC	TRBJ2-7	.	TRBV30	13	.
CASSLSGLGNTEAFF	TGTGCCAGCAGCTTAAGCGGGTTGGGGAACACTGAAGCTTTCTTT	TRBJ1-1	.	TRBV11-2	15	.
CASSLGHDRTDTQYF	TGCGCCAGCAGCTTGGGACACGATCGCACAGATACGCAGTATTTT	TRBJ2-3	.	TRBV5-1	15	.
CASSLGRVDYYEQYF	TGTGCCAGCAGTCTCGGACGGGTAGACTACTACGAGCAGTACTTC	TRBJ2-7	.	TRBV2	15	.
CSVGADLNTEAFF	TGCAGCGTTGGGGCAGACCTGAACACTGAAGCTTTCTTT	TRBJ1-1	.	TRBV29-1	13	.
CASSKDGGTEAFF	TGTGCCAGCAGTAAGGACGGGGGCACTGAAGCTTTCTTT	TRBJ1-1	.	TRBV2	13	.
CASSSYDRAGAYGYTF	TGTGCCAGCAGCTCATACGACAGGGCCGGGGCCTATGGCTACACCTTC	TRBJ1-2	.	TRBV5-6	16	TRBD1
CASSTGGEQYF	TGTGCCAGCAGCACAGGGGGCGAGCAGTACTTC	TRBJ2-7	few	TRBV7-3	11	TRBD1
CAGKPGGERSGELFF	TGTGCCGGCAAACCAGGGGGCGAGAGGTCCGGGGAGCTGTTTTTT	TRBJ2-2	.	TRBV2	15	TRBD1
CSSSLSDREAFF	TGTTCCAGCAGCTTATCGGACAGGGAAGCTTTCTTT	TRBJ1-1	.	TRBV7-9	12	TRBD1
CSAKAGTEAFF	TGCAGTGCCAAAGCCGGCACTGAAGCTTTCTTT	TRBJ1-1	.	TRBV20-1	11	.
CASSLIYRDRANTEAFF	TGTGCCAGCAGCTTGATCTACCGGGACAGGGCCAACACTGAAGCTTTCTTT	TRBJ1-1	.	TRBV7-9	17	TRBD1
CASSYSEGYGYTF	TGTGCCAGCAGTTACTCGGAGGGATATGGCTACACCTTC	TRBJ1-2	once	TRBV6-5	13	.
CASSLLASGQETQYF	TGTGCCAGCAGCTTACTGGCGTCGGGGCAAGAGACCCAGTACTTC	TRBJ2-5	.	TRBV7-3	15	.
CASSLDSRTAYEQYF	TGTGCCAGCAGCTTAGATTCTCGGACAGCTTACGAGCAGTACTTC	TRBJ2-7	.	TRBV11-3	15	.
CASSNGGGTGGEKLFF	TGTGCCAGCAGCAACGGGGGCGGGACAGGAGGGGAAAAACTGTTTTTT	TRBJ1-4	.	TRBV5-5	16	TRBD1
CASSLSGALFNEQFF	TGCGCCAGCTCCTTGAGCGGTGCTCTCTTCAATGAGCAGTTCTTC	TRBJ2-1	.	TRBV5-1	15	.
CAWSGADTQYF	TGTGCCTGGAGCGGAGCAGATACGCAGTATTTT	TRBJ2-3	few	TRBV30	11	.
CASSRSEGDFAFF	TGTGCCAGCAGCCGCTCAGAAGGGGACTTCGCTTTCTTT	TRBJ1-1	.	TRBV11-3	13	.
CASSLTPGTSEQYF	TGTGCCAGCAGCCTCACACCCGGGACAAGCGAGCAGTACTTC	TRBJ2-7	.	TRBV14	14	.
CASSVDGRVPPGELFF	TGTGCCAGCAGCGTTGATGGCAGGGTCCCTCCCGGGGAGCTGTTTTTT	TRBJ2-2	few	TRBV9	16	.
CASRHPPGTGSQPQHF	TGTGCCAGCAGGCACCCACCCGGGACAGGCAGTCAGCCCCAGCATTTT	TRBJ1-5	.	TRBV6-6	16	TRBD1